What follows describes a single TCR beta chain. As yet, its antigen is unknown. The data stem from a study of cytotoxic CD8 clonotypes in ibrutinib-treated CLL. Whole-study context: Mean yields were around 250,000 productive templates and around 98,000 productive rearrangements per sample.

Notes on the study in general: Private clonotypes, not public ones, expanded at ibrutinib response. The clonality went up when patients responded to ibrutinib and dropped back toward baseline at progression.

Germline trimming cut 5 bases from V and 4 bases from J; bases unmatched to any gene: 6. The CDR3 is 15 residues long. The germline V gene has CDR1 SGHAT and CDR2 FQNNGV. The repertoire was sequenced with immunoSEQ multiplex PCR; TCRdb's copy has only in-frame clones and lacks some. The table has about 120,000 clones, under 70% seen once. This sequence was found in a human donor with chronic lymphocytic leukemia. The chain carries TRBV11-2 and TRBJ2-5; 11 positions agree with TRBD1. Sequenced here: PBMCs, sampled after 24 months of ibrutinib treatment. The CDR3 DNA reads TGTGCCAGCAGCCCTCGGACAGGGGGCTCAGAGACCCAGTACTTC. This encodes CASSPRTGGSETQYF.